This T cell receptor (beta chain) was recorded in a study of T-cell memory formation after mild COVID-19. Regarding the study as a whole: CD4+ clones that contracted lay mainly in CM and EM; CD8+ ones lay in EMRA. Memory sampled before infection contained some responding clones, suggesting cross-reactive memory joined. Day 15 to 85 contracting clones showed balanced CD4/CD8; later expanders leaned CD4+.

Concerning this clonotype: Antigen specificity is unknown.

TCRdb re-derived calls from the 5' RACE reads in MiXCR, one entry per CDR3 protein. This sample has hundreds of thousands of distinct CDR3 sequences; about a fifth occur once, and the top ten carry roughly 8.3%. This CDR3 has 14 amino acids. Germline loops: CDR1 SGHTA, CDR2 FQGNSA. V was clipped by 2 bases and J by 7 bases, with 12 bases between them. Specimen: PBMCs or a T cell subset sorted from them (not recorded which). The sequence was obtained from an adult woman who had mild COVID-19 (a few samples of this study predate the infection). Cell type and time point are not known. V is TRBV7-2 and J is TRBJ2-1; maybe TRBD2 (5 bases). In nucleotides, the CDR3 is TGTGCCAGCAGCTTAAGGGCCTCGGGGAATGAGCAGTTCTTC. Amino acid sequence: CASSLRASGNEQFF.